The rows below give T cell receptor beta chains drawn from one sample of a study of blood T cell repertoires in COVID-19. TCRdb keeps only in-frame clones here, not all; method: immunoSEQ multiplex PCR. Of 200,000 to 300,000 clones detected, just under 85% appear once; the ten largest clones hold about 10%. Material: peripheral blood. These TCRs come from a man at least 80 years old with acute or convalescent COVID-19. Both conserved end residues are part of each CDR3. The D gene is left open where the match is weak. Some rows have no size entry. The others give once, few or many, or a class for an expanded clone.

d_call: TRBD1
clone_size: .
v_call: TRBV2
j_call: TRBJ2-1
cdr3_nt: TGTGCCAGCAGTGATAGTCAAGGACAGGGACCCTTGAGCTCCTACAATGAGCAGTTCTTC
cdr3_aa: CASSDSQGQGPLSSYNEQFF

d_call: .
clone_size: .
v_call: TRBV30
j_call: TRBJ1-5
cdr3_nt: TGTGCCTGGAGTTTACAGGGAGCTCAGCCCCAGCATTTT
cdr3_aa: CAWSLQGAQPQHF

d_call: .
clone_size: .
v_call: TRBV7-8
j_call: TRBJ2-3
cdr3_nt: TGTGCCAGCAGCTTAAGACAGTACACAGATACGCAGTATTTT
cdr3_aa: CASSLRQYTDTQYF

d_call: .
clone_size: .
v_call: TRBV7-9
j_call: TRBJ2-6
cdr3_nt: TGTGCCAGCAGGATGACCCGGGCGGGCTTGGACTCTGGGGCCAACGTCCTGACTTTC
cdr3_aa: CASRMTRAGLDSGANVLTF

d_call: .
clone_size: .
v_call: TRBV5-1
j_call: TRBJ2-5
cdr3_nt: TGCGCCAGCAGCCGGTGGGGGGAAGAGACCCAGTACTTC
cdr3_aa: CASSRWGEETQYF

d_call: TRBD1
clone_size: .
v_call: TRBV4-1
j_call: TRBJ1-2
cdr3_nt: TGCGCCAGCAAGCTCCAGGGGGCCCGAAGCTATGGCTACACCTTC
cdr3_aa: CASKLQGARSYGYTF

d_call: TRBD2
clone_size: .
v_call: TRBV5-1
j_call: TRBJ2-2
cdr3_nt: TGCGCCAGCAGCTTGGGATCTCTAGCGGGGGGGCCCACCGGGGAGCTGTTTTTT
cdr3_aa: CASSLGSLAGGPTGELFF

d_call: TRBD1
clone_size: .
v_call: TRBV11-3
j_call: TRBJ1-1
cdr3_nt: TGTGCCAGCAGCCCAGGGGGTACAATGAACACTGAAGCTTTCTTT
cdr3_aa: CASSPGGTMNTEAFF

d_call: TRBD2
clone_size: .
v_call: TRBV29-1
j_call: TRBJ2-7
cdr3_nt: TGCAGCGTGGAGCGGGAGGTATACGAGCAGTACTTC
cdr3_aa: CSVEREVYEQYF

d_call: .
clone_size: .
v_call: TRBV28
j_call: TRBJ1-1
cdr3_nt: TGTGCCAGCAGAATCACAGTGAACACTGAAGCTTTCTTT
cdr3_aa: CASRITVNTEAFF

d_call: .
clone_size: .
v_call: TRBV6-5
j_call: TRBJ2-7
cdr3_nt: TGTGCCAGCAGTTCCAGGGGCCGGCAGGGCTACGAGCAGTACTTC
cdr3_aa: CASSSRGRQGYEQYF

d_call: .
clone_size: .
v_call: TRBV15
j_call: TRBJ1-2
cdr3_nt: TGTGCCACCAGCAGAGATTTCCCGGACAGAGGCTATGGCTACACCTTC
cdr3_aa: CATSRDFPDRGYGYTF

d_call: TRBD2
clone_size: .
v_call: TRBV3-1/TRBV3-2
j_call: TRBJ2-1
cdr3_nt: TGTGCCAGCAGCCAAGGGTCGCTAGCGGGGGGATCCTACAATGAGCAGTTCTTC
cdr3_aa: CASSQGSLAGGSYNEQFF

d_call: TRBD2
clone_size: .
v_call: TRBV5-4
j_call: TRBJ2-1
cdr3_nt: TGTGCCAGCAGCGTCCGACTAGCGGGGAGCAATGAGCAGTTCTTC
cdr3_aa: CASSVRLAGSNEQFF

d_call: TRBD1
clone_size: .
v_call: TRBV5-5
j_call: TRBJ2-1
cdr3_nt: TGTGCCAGCAGCTTGGAATGGGACAGATACAATGAGCAGTTCTTC
cdr3_aa: CASSLEWDRYNEQFF

d_call: TRBD2
clone_size: .
v_call: TRBV5-1
j_call: TRBJ2-1
cdr3_nt: TGCGCCAGCAGTTCCTGGGGTTCTAGCGGGACCCTAAGCTCCTACAATGAGCAGTTCTTC
cdr3_aa: CASSSWGSSGTLSSYNEQFF

d_call: TRBD1
clone_size: .
v_call: TRBV5-1
j_call: TRBJ2-7
cdr3_nt: TGCGCCAGCAGCTTGTTCACAGGGGGCGCCTACGAGCAGTACTTC
cdr3_aa: CASSLFTGGAYEQYF

d_call: TRBD1
clone_size: many
v_call: TRBV9
j_call: TRBJ1-2
cdr3_nt: TGTGCCAGCACCCCGATACCAGACAGGGTCTATGGCTACACCTTC
cdr3_aa: CASTPIPDRVYGYTF

d_call: .
clone_size: .
v_call: TRBV19
j_call: TRBJ2-7
cdr3_nt: TGTGCCAGTAGTCCGATTGCCCTACCCCCCTACGAGCAGTACTTC
cdr3_aa: CASSPIALPPYEQYF

d_call: TRBD1
clone_size: many
v_call: TRBV29-1
j_call: TRBJ2-3
cdr3_nt: TGCAGCGTTGGCCCGGCAGGGGGCACGGCAGATACGCAGTATTTT
cdr3_aa: CSVGPAGGTADTQYF

d_call: TRBD1
clone_size: .
v_call: TRBV29-1
j_call: TRBJ2-7
cdr3_nt: TGCAGCGTTGAAGCCCCGGGACAGGGGGCAGTCGAGCAGTACTTC
cdr3_aa: CSVEAPGQGAVEQYF

d_call: .
clone_size: .
v_call: TRBV14
j_call: TRBJ2-3
cdr3_nt: TGTGCCAGCAGCCAAGGGAGTTTAGGCACAGATACGCAGTATTTT
cdr3_aa: CASSQGSLGTDTQYF

d_call: .
clone_size: once
v_call: TRBV5-1
j_call: TRBJ2-3
cdr3_nt: TGCGCCAGCAGCTTGGGACTAGGTAGCACAGATACGCAGTATTTT
cdr3_aa: CASSLGLGSTDTQYF

d_call: .
clone_size: .
v_call: TRBV6-5
j_call: TRBJ1-4
cdr3_nt: TGTGCCAGCAGTTACTCGAGTAGAGGAGTAGGAGAAAAACTGTTTTTT
cdr3_aa: CASSYSSRGVGEKLFF

d_call: .
clone_size: .
v_call: TRBV9
j_call: TRBJ2-3
cdr3_nt: TGTGCCAGCAGCGTAGCGACGGCGGGCACAGATACGCAGTATTTT
cdr3_aa: CASSVATAGTDTQYF

d_call: TRBD1
clone_size: once
v_call: TRBV6-5
j_call: TRBJ2-2
cdr3_nt: TGTGCCAGCAGTTATGGGGACAGGGCCTCCGGGGAGCTGTTTTTT
cdr3_aa: CASSYGDRASGELFF

d_call: TRBD1
clone_size: few
v_call: TRBV5-1
j_call: TRBJ2-7
cdr3_nt: TGCGCCAGCAGCTTTCGTTCTCCAGGACAGGGGGCCCAATGGGGGGCCTACGAGCAGTACTTC
cdr3_aa: CASSFRSPGQGAQWGAYEQYF

d_call: .
clone_size: once
v_call: TRBV7-6
j_call: TRBJ2-7
cdr3_nt: TGTGCCAGCAGCTTAGCGTTGGGCAGGGACGAGCAGTACTTC
cdr3_aa: CASSLALGRDEQYF

d_call: TRBD1
clone_size: .
v_call: TRBV6-5
j_call: TRBJ1-3
cdr3_nt: TGTGCCAGCAGTTCGGGACAGGGAAAATACACCATATATTTT
cdr3_aa: CASSSGQGKYTIYF

d_call: TRBD1
clone_size: .
v_call: TRBV28
j_call: TRBJ1-1
cdr3_nt: TGTGCCAGCAGTTTGAGGACAGGGTACACTGAAGCTTTCTTT
cdr3_aa: CASSLRTGYTEAFF

d_call: .
clone_size: few
v_call: TRBV19
j_call: TRBJ1-1
cdr3_nt: TGTGCCAGTAGTCCTGTCCCTCTGGGCAGGGCCACTGAAGCTTTCTTT
cdr3_aa: CASSPVPLGRATEAFF

d_call: .
clone_size: .
v_call: TRBV19
j_call: TRBJ2-1
cdr3_nt: TGTGCCAGTAGTACCCTCTCGAGAGCCTACAATGAGCAGTTCTTC
cdr3_aa: CASSTLSRAYNEQFF

d_call: .
clone_size: .
v_call: TRBV23-1
j_call: TRBJ1-1
cdr3_nt: TGCGCCAGCTGCAGCCGGCGGGACACTGAAGCTTTCTTT
cdr3_aa: CASCSRRDTEAFF

d_call: .
clone_size: .
v_call: TRBV5-1
j_call: TRBJ1-4
cdr3_nt: TGCGCCAGCAGGCGGGGAGGCTATGAAAAACTGTTTTTT
cdr3_aa: CASRRGGYEKLFF

d_call: TRBD1
clone_size: .
v_call: TRBV30
j_call: TRBJ1-1
cdr3_nt: TGTGCCTGGAGTTCAAGGCCGGGACAGGGGGCCCTTGAAGCTTTCTTT
cdr3_aa: CAWSSRPGQGALEAFF

d_call: TRBD1
clone_size: .
v_call: TRBV28
j_call: TRBJ2-2
cdr3_nt: TGTGCCAGCAGTTTATCGGGACAGGGGGCTTACGGGGAGCTGTTTTTT
cdr3_aa: CASSLSGQGAYGELFF

d_call: TRBD2
clone_size: .
v_call: TRBV12-3/TRBV12-4
j_call: TRBJ2-5
cdr3_nt: TGTGCCAGCAGCCATGGGGGGGAGGAGACCCAGTACTTC
cdr3_aa: CASSHGGEETQYF

d_call: TRBD1
clone_size: .
v_call: TRBV27
j_call: TRBJ1-6
cdr3_nt: TGTGCCAGCAGTTTAAAGGGGACAGTAAATTCACCCCTCCACTTT
cdr3_aa: CASSLKGTVNSPLHF

d_call: .
clone_size: .
v_call: TRBV19
j_call: TRBJ2-3
cdr3_nt: TGTGCCAGTAGGGGCACAGGCTGGGCAGATACGCAGTATTTT
cdr3_aa: CASRGTGWADTQYF

d_call: .
clone_size: .
v_call: TRBV6-1
j_call: TRBJ1-6
cdr3_nt: TGTGCCAGCAGTGCTGGAGGAGGATTCAATAATTCACCCCTCCACTTT
cdr3_aa: CASSAGGGFNNSPLHF

d_call: TRBD2
clone_size: .
v_call: TRBV29-1
j_call: TRBJ2-7
cdr3_nt: TGCAGCGTAGCTAGCGGGAGTGAATTCTACGAGCAGTACTTC
cdr3_aa: CSVASGSEFYEQYF

d_call: TRBD1
clone_size: .
v_call: TRBV5-6
j_call: TRBJ1-2
cdr3_nt: TGTGCCAGCAGCGCCATTGACAGGGAGATTGGAGGCTACACCTTC
cdr3_aa: CASSAIDREIGGYTF

d_call: TRBD1
clone_size: .
v_call: TRBV18
j_call: TRBJ1-3
cdr3_nt: TGTGCCAGCTCACCGGGACAGTACTCTGGAAACACCATATATTTT
cdr3_aa: CASSPGQYSGNTIYF

d_call: TRBD1
clone_size: .
v_call: TRBV2
j_call: TRBJ1-2
cdr3_nt: TGTGCCAGCAGGGTGGACAGGGGAAATGGCTACACCTTC
cdr3_aa: CASRVDRGNGYTF

d_call: TRBD1
clone_size: .
v_call: TRBV24-1
j_call: TRBJ1-2
cdr3_nt: TGTGCCACCAGTGATTTGCAAGGGACAGGATTCTATGGCTACACCTTC
cdr3_aa: CATSDLQGTGFYGYTF

d_call: .
clone_size: .
v_call: TRBV7-9
j_call: TRBJ2-1
cdr3_nt: TGTGCCAGCAGCCAAATACAGGGCAGCTCCTACAATGAGCAGTTCTTC
cdr3_aa: CASSQIQGSSYNEQFF

d_call: .
clone_size: .
v_call: TRBV19
j_call: TRBJ2-7
cdr3_nt: TGTGCCAGTATACGGGCGGGGTACGAGCAGTACTTC
cdr3_aa: CASIRAGYEQYF